Included here is one T cell receptor (beta chain) sequence, with context. Given the absence of the conserved phenylalanine or tryptophan at the CDR3 end, a read error is likely. This sample stems from a study of read filtering for tumor transcriptome and immune sequencing. Molecular barcoded adaptors covering alpha/delta and beta/gamma chains were used on around 370 ng RNA. MiXCR, run by TCRdb on the reads, gives a single entry per CDR3 protein. Altogether roughly 130,000 distinct CDR3 sequences are present, 10% to 15% being singletons, with the ten largest covering 8% to 13%. Sampling of bone marrow took place during active disease in every patient. Germline CDR1 is MGHRA and CDR2 is YSYEKL. The trim removed 4 bases at V and 4 bases at J, leaving 14 bases unmatched. The CDR3 spans 18 residues.

The chain carries TRBV4-1 and TRBJ2-7, with TRBD2 identical over 12 bases. This receptor was identified in a donor aged 40 or older with multiple myeloma. The sample comprised a population of CD138-negative cells sorted from bone marrow. CDR3 bases: TGCGCCAGCAGCCGAGATCCCCCCGGACTAGCGGGAACTTACGAGCAGTACCTC. Its protein is CASSRDPPGLAGTYEQYL.